This T cell receptor (beta chain) was sequenced for a study of shared clonotypes between healthy human individuals (dated by TCRdb to 2020 to 2021). In terms of the full investigation: A couple of women and a few men aged 18 to 49 years were included in the cohort. Blood TCR repertoires of roughly five healthy adults were deeply sequenced to estimate repertoire size and the extent of clonotype sharing between individuals. For each donor, CD4 naive and CD4 memory were each given three plates, CD8 naive was given two plates, and CD8 memory was given one plate. Libraries were prepared and TCR repertoires were sequenced by different laboratories using diverse techniques, in order to increase sequencing depth and limit assay-specific biases. Between about 0.94 and 8.9 billion PBMCs per donor were obtained by leukapheresis. General findings and caveats noted by the study authors: The small number of donors limited the genetic and exposure-history diversity represented. Clonotypes shared by all four sorted-subset donors showed higher generation probabilities than non-shared clonotypes. Pairwise subsampling indicated that sequencing depth was expected to affect the degree of clonotype sharing among donors. Sampling was restricted to blood, and TCR repertoires in tissues likely differ from the TCR repertoires found in blood. Rarefaction of sorted-subset datasets indicated incomplete sequencing despite the large sequencing depth. Larger estimated clonotype richness was generally found for naive subsets than for memory subsets. Roughly 5.2% of naive CD4, around 3.6% of naive CD8, approximately 2% of memory CD4, and 0.4% of memory CD8 clonotypes were shared across several donors.

A word on this clone: No antigen is known for it. No base quality values were provided; no much bigger clone lies one nucleotide off.

CD8 naive samples were CD45RO-negative cells positively selected for CCR7, giving a CD45RA+CCR7+ population that excluded TemRA cells. Healthy HIV-negative adults with no recently reported acute infections or vaccinations were included as donors. Only Caucasian adults living in Nashville, Tennessee, USA were represented among the donors. Blood was obtained by leukapheresis, after which PBMCs were separated by Ficoll-Histopaque density gradient centrifugation and cryopreserved in liquid nitrogen vapor phase. Analytical flow cytometry was used to check the purity and quantity of every magnetically sorted T cell population. From each sorted fraction, genomic DNA was isolated and quantified by UV absorbance on a Nanodrop 2000c. The germline V end is reduced by 3 bases and the J end by 4 bases; junction bases left unmatched: 5. The CDR1 and CDR2 encoded by the germline V gene (reference sequence) are SEHNR and FQNEAQ. The CDR3 numbers 15 residues from cysteine through phenylalanine. The sequence is cut down to CDR3 DNA, 45 bases in frame from base 1.

Using the deep immunoSEQ assay, TCR CDR3 regions were amplified from genomic DNA by multiplex PCR. Extracted genomic DNA from each cell subset was distributed evenly across all wells of several immunoSEQ 96-well plates, and each plate was treated as a replicate. For sorted subsets, 200 to 250 ng of genomic DNA, equivalent to 25,000 to 35,000 T cell genomes, went into each replicate PCR. Purified libraries were quantified with a Qubit 3.0 fluorometer, sized on a Bioanalyzer 2100, and re-quantified with the KAPA Library Quantification kit. Each immunoSEQ 96-well plate was sequenced on its own single-read 150-cycle Illumina NextSeq 550 flow cell. Under the source paper's analysis protocol: Because the immunoSEQ output included only junctional sequences and no quality scores, the filtering could not be the same as the filtering used for full-length reads. Sequences were annotated with PyIR, a Python wrapper for IgBLAST v1.9, and V/J genes and CDR3 were assigned using IMGT germline references. Reads were filtered out if the reads had weak V/J assignments (E-value above 1e-6), no CDR3, stop codons, out-of-frame junctions, or ambiguous translated residues. V3J clonotypes were defined as sequences sharing an identical inferred V gene, J gene, and CDR3 amino acid sequence. The percentage overlap between two repertoires was calculated by dividing the number of shared unique clonotypes by the size of the smaller repertoire. Three approaches were used to assess repertoire richness: RTK rarefaction, the Chao1 estimator, and Recon v2.1 estimates of unobserved clonotypes. For all TCRbeta clonotypes obtained by the gDNA method from a few donors, generation probabilities were computed with OLGA. TCRdb limited this immuneACCESS table to in-frame rearrangements with V and J called. A share of clones is missing; checked studies link under half to unresolved V genes, and the rest is unexplained. The D gene and trimming were derived from the DNA, and the V and J assignments and clone size from that table. In this sample the table shows 560,000 or so clones, approximately 96% of which occur a single time. In total, the top ten clones hold approximately 0.1% of the sample.

The V and J genes are TRBV7-9 and TRBJ2-2, with TRBD2 identical over 7 junction bases. This TCR was recovered from a woman in her twenties or thirties in good health. Sequenced input: naive CD8+ T cells sorted from blood. Read against the paper, the sample's cell subset or site label means: CD45RA+CCR7+. The sequenced DNA: TGTGCCAGCAGCTTTGGCGGGAGCCGCACCGGGGAGCTGTTTTTT. It specifies CASSFGGSRTGELFF.